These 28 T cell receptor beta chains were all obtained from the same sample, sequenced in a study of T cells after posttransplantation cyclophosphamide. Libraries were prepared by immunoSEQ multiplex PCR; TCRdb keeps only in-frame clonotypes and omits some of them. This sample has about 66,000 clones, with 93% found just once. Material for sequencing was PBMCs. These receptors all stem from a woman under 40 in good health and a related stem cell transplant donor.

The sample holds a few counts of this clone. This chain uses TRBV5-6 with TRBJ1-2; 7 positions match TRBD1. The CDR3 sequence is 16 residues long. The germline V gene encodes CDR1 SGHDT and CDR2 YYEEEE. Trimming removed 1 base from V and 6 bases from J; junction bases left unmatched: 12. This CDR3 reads CASSLSLGGWLDGYTF. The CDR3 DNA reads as TGTGCCAGCAGCTTGTCTTTAGGGGGCTGGTTGGATGGCTACACCTTC. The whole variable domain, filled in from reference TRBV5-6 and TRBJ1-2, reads DAGVTQSPTHLIKTRGQQVTLRCSPKSGHDTVSWYQQALGQGPQFIFQYYEEEERQRGNFPDRFSGHQFPNYSSELNVNALLLGDSALYLCASSLSLGGWLDGYTFGSGTRLTVV.

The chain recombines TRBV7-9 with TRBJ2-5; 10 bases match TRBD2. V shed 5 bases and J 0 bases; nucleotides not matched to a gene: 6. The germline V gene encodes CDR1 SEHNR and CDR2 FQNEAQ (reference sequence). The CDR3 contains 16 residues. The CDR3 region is CASSRGLAEYQETQYF. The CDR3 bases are TGTGCCAGCAGCCGTGGACTAGCGGAATACCAAGAGACCCAGTACTTC.

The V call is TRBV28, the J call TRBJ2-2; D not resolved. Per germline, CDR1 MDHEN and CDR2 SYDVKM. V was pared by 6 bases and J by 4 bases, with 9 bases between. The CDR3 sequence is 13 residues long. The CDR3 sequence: CASSSGPTGELFF. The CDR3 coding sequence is TGTGCCAGCAGCAGTGGTCCCACCGGGGAGCTGTTTTTT.

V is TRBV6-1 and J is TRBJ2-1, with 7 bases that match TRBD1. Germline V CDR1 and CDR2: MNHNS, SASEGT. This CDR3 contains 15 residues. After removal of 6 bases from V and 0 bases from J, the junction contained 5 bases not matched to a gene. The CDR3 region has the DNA TGTGCCAGCAGATCCGGGACAGACTCCTACAATGAGCAGTTCTTC. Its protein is CASRSGTDSYNEQFF.

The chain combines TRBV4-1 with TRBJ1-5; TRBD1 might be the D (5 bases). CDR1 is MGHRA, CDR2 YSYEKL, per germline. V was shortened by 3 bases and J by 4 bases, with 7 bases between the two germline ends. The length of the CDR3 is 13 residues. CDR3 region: CASSQGENQPQHF. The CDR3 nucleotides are TGCGCCAGCAGCCAGGGGGAAAATCAGCCCCAGCATTTT.

CDR3 bases: TGCGCCAGCAGCTTGTCCTCGATCACCTACGGGCTTCAAGAGACCCAGTACTTC. It is translated as CASSLSSITYGLQETQYF. The V gene is TRBV5-1, the J gene TRBJ2-5; D gene ambiguous. The V and J ends lost 1 base and 2 bases respectively, with 21 bases between them. Germline V gene data show CDR1 as SGHRS and CDR2 as YFSETQ. The CDR3 covers 18 residues.

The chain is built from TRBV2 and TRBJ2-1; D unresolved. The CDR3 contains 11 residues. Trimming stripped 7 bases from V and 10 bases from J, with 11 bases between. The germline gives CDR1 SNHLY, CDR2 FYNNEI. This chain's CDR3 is CASTQWGEQFF. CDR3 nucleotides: TGTGCCAGCACCCAATGGGGAGAGCAGTTCTTC.

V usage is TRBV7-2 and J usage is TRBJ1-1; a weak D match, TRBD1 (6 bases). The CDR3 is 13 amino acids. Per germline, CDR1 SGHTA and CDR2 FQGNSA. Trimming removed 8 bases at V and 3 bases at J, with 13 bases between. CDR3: CASGIPGDTEAFF. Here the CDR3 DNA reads TGTGCCAGCGGGATCCCAGGGGACACTGAAGCTTTCTTT.

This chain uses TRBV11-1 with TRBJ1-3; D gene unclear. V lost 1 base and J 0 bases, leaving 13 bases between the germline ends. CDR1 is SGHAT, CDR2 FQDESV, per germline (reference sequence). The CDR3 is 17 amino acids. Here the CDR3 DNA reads TGTGCCAGCAGCTTAGTGGGCAGTTCCAACTCTGGAAACACCATATATTTT. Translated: CASSLVGSSNSGNTIYF.

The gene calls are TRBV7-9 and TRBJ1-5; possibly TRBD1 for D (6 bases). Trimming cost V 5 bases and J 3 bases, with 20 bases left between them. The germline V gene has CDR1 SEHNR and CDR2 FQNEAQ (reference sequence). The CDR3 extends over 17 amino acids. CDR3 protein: CASSPIFDRDTNQPQHF. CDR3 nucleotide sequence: TGTGCCAGCAGCCCCATTTTCGACCGGGACACCAATCAGCCCCAGCATTTT.

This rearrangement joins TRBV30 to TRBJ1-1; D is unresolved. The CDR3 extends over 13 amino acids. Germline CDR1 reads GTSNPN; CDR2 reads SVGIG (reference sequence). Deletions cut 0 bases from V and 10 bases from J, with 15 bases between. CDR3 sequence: CAWSVAGLGGAFF. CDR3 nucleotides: TGTGCCTGGAGTGTAGCGGGTTTGGGAGGAGCTTTCTTT.

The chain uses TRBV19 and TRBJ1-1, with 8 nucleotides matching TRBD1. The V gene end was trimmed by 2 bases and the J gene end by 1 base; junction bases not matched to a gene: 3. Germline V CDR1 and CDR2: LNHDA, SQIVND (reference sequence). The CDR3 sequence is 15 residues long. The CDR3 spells CASSIPGGRNTEAFF. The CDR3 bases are TGTGCCAGTAGTATACCAGGGGGCCGGAACACTGAAGCTTTCTTT. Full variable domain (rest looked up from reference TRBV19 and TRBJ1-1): DGGITQSPKYLFRKEGQNVTLSCEQNLNHDAMYWYRQDPGQGLRLIYYSQIVNDFQKGDIAEGYSVSREKKESFPLTVTSAQKNPTAFYLCASSIPGGRNTEAFFGQGTRLTVV.

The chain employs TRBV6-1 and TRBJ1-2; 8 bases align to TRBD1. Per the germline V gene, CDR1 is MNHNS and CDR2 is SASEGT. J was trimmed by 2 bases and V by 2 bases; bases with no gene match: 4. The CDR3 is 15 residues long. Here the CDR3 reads CASSERGTGNYGYTF. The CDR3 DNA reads TGTGCCAGCAGTGAAAGAGGGACAGGAAACTATGGCTACACCTTC.

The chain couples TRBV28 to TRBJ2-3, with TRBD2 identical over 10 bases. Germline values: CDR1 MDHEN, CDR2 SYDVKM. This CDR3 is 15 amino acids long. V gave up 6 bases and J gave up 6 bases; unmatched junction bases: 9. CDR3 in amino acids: CASSSSGGVRDTQYF. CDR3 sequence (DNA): TGTGCCAGCAGCTCTAGCGGGGGCGTGCGGGATACGCAGTATTTT.

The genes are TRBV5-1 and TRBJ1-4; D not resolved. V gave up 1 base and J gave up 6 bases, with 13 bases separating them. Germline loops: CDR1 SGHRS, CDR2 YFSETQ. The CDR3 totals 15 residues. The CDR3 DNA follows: TGCGCCAGCAGCTTGAGCTATGGGGAGGATGAAAAACTGTTTTTT. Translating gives CASSLSYGEDEKLFF.

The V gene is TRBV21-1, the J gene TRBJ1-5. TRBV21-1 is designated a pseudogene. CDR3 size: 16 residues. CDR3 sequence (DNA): TGTGCCAGCAGCAAACAAGAGGGGCGGGCGGATCAGCCCCAGCATTTT. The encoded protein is CASSKQEGRADQPQHF.

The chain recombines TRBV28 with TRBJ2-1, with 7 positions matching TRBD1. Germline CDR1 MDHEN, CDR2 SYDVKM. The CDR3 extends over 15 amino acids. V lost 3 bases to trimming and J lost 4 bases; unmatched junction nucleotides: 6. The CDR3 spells CASSLVGTEYNEQFF. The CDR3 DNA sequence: TGTGCCAGCAGTTTGGTCGGGACAGAGTACAATGAGCAGTTCTTC.

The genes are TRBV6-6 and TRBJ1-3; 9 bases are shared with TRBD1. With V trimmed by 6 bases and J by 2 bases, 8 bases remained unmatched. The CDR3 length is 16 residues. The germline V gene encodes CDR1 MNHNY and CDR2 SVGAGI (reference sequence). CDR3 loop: CASRETRQGAGNTIYF. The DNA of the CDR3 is TGTGCCAGCAGAGAAACACGACAGGGGGCTGGAAACACCATATATTTT.

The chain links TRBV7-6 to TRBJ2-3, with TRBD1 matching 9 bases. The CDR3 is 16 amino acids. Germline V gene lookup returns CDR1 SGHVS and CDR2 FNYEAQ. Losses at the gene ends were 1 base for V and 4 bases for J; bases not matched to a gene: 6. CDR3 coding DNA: TGTGCCAGCAGCTTAGGGACGGGACAGGGACCAGATACGCAGTATTTT. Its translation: CASSLGTGQGPDTQYF.

For the CDR3, the DNA is TGTGCCAGCAGCCTAGTTTGGGGGGAGTACACTGAAGCTTTCTTT. Translation gives CASSLVWGEYTEAFF. The chain recombines TRBV7-9 with TRBJ1-1; the D gene is possibly TRBD1 (5 bases). The CDR3 has 15 residues. V was cut by 5 bases and J by 3 bases, with 16 bases left in between. Germline V gene lookup returns CDR1 SEHNR and CDR2 FQNEAQ (reference sequence).

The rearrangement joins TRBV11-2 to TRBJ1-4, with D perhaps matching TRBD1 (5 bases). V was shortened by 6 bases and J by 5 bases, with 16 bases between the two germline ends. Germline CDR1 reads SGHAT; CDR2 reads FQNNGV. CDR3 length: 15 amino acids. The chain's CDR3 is CASRDRAAGNEKLFF. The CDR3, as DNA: TGTGCCAGCAGGGACCGGGCGGCAGGGAATGAAAAACTGTTTTTT.

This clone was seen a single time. This CDR3 reads CASSIGRIHGYTF. The CDR3 region has the DNA TGTGCCAGTAGTATTGGCAGGATCCATGGCTACACCTTC. The V and J genes are TRBV19 and TRBJ1-2; D uncertain. CDR1 and CDR2 (germline): LNHDA, SQIVND (reference sequence). V was cut by 3 bases and J by 6 bases, with 11 bases left in between. The CDR3 is 13 residues long. Full variable domain (remainder filled in from reference TRBV19 and TRBJ1-2): DGGITQSPKYLFRKEGQNVTLSCEQNLNHDAMYWYRQDPGQGLRLIYYSQIVNDFQKGDIAEGYSVSREKKESFPLTVTSAQKNPTAFYLCASSIGRIHGYTFGSGTRLTVV.

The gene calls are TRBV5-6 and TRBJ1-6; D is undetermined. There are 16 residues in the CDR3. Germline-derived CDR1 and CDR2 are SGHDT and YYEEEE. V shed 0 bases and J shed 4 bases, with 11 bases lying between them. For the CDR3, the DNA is TGTGCCAGCAGCTTGGACGGAACAGTGTATAATTCACCCCTCCACTTT. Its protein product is CASSLDGTVYNSPLHF.

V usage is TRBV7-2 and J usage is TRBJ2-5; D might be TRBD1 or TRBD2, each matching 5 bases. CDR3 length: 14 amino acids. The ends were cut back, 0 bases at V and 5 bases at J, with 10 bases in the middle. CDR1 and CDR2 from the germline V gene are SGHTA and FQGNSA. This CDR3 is CASSLARGSETQYF. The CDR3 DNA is TGTGCCAGCAGCTTAGCGAGGGGCAGCGAGACCCAGTACTTC.

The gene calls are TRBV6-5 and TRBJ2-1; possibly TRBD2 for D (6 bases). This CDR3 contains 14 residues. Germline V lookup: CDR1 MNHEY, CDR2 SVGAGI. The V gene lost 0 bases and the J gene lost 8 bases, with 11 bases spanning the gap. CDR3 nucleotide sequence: TGTGCCAGCAGTTACTCCGGGAGAGGGGATGAGCAGTTCTTC. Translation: CASSYSGRGDEQFF.

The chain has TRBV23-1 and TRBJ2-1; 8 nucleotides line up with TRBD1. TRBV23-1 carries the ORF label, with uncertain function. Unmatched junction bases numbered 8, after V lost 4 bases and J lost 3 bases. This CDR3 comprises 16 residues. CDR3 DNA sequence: TGCGCCAGCAGTCCCCGGACAGGGAGTAACTACAATGAGCAGTTCTTC. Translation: CASSPRTGSNYNEQFF.

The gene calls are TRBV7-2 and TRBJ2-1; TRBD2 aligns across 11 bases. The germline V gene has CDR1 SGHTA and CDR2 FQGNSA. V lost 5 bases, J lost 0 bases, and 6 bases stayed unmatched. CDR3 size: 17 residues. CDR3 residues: CASSLGLAGGSYNEQFF. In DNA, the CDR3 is TGTGCCAGCAGCCTAGGTCTAGCGGGGGGCTCCTACAATGAGCAGTTCTTC.

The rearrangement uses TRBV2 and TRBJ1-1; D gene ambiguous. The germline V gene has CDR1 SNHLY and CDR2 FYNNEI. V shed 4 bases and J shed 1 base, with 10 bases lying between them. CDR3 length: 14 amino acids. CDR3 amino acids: CASSGSTANTEAFF. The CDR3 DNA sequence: TGTGCCAGCAGTGGATCGACGGCGAACACTGAAGCTTTCTTT.